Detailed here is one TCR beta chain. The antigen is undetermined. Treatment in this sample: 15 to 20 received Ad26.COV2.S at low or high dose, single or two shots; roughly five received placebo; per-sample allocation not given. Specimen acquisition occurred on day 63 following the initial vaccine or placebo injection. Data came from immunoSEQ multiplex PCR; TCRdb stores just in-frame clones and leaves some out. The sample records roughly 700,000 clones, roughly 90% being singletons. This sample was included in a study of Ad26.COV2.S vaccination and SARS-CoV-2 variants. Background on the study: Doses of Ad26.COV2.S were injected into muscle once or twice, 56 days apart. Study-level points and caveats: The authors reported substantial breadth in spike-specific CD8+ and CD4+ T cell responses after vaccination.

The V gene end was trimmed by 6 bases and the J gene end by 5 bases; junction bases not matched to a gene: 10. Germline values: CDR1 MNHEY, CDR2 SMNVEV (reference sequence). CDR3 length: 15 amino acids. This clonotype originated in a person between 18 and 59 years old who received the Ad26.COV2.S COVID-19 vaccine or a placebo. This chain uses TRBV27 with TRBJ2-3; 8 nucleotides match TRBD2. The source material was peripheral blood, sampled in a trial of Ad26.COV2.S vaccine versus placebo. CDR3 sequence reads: CASRISGSGRDTQYF. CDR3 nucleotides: TGTGCCAGCAGGATAAGCGGGAGTGGTAGAGATACGCAGTATTTT.